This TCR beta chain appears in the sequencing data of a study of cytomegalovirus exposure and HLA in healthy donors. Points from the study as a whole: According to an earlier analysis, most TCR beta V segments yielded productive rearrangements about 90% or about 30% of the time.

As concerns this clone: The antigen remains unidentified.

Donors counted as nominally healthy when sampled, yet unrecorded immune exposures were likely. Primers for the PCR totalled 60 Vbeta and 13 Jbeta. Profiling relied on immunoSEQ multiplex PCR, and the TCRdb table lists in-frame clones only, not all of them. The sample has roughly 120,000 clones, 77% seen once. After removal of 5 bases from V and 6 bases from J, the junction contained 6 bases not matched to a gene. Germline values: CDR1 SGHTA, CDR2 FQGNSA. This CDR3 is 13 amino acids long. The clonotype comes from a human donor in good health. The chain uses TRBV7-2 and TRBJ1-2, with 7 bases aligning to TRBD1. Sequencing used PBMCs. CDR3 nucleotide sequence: TGTGCCAGCAGCCTCGGGACAGTCAATGGCTACACCTTC. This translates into CASSLGTVNGYTF.